This TCR beta chain was profiled in a study of T cells after yellow fever vaccination. Notes on the study in general: Only a small proportion of the clonotypes turned up in both the CD4 and the CD8 compartments, likely arising from convergent recombination. A weaker but faster secondary response was observed, peaking on day 5 versus 15. Highly abundant clonotypes carried over from the bulk population could end up in FACS-sorted repertoires as contaminants.

The CDR3 length is 15 residues. Per germline, CDR1 SGHTA and CDR2 FQGNSA. V lost 1 base and J lost 8, with 12 bases in between. This clonotype was observed a handful of times. What it binds is not known. Conversion of TCR transcripts into cDNA relied on 5'RACE template switching, which added a universal primer site and UMIs. Using its own MiXCR run on the 5' RACE reads, TCRdb lists one record per CDR3 protein. The sample records 510,000 or so distinct CDR3 sequences, about a fifth being singletons. The sequenced sample was PBMCs, obtained 15 days after the yellow fever booster vaccination. This receptor was taken from a young man who received the YFV17D yellow fever vaccine. The chain recombines TRBV7-2 with TRBJ1-6, with D perhaps TRBD1 (5 bases). The CDR3 nucleotides read TGTGCCAGCAGCTTAGTGGCAGGGTGGGATTCACCCCTCCACTTT. Translating it yields CASSLVAGWDSPLHF.